This T cell receptor beta chain was recovered during a study of cytotoxic CD8 clonotypes in ibrutinib-treated CLL. Across the whole study: Response specimens were obtained following a median treatment duration of 12 months, with a range of 6 to 36. Findings and caveats of the study: Whereas clonality rose at ibrutinib response, it declined toward baseline at progression.

For this clone: Its antigen is not identified.

Here immunoSEQ multiplex PCR was the method, and the copy in TCRdb shows in-frame clones only, minus some. The data show some 100,000 clones, 58% seen once. About 2.2 micrograms of genomic DNA, which was extracted from cryopreserved PBMCs, served as the material used for the TCR beta libraries. Germline-derived CDR1 and CDR2 are SGDLS and YYNGEE. V was pared by 3 bases and J by 5 bases, with 12 bases between. This CDR3 spans 15 amino acids. The chain has TRBV9 and TRBJ1-6, with a tentative D call TRBD1 (5 bases). This TCR derives from a human donor with chronic lymphocytic leukemia. Sample: PBMCs, taken after 24 months of ibrutinib treatment. The CDR3 reads CASSGGDFHNSPLHF. CDR3 coding DNA: TGTGCCAGCAGCGGAGGGGATTTTCATAATTCACCCCTCCACTTT. Looking up the rest from reference TRBV9 and TRBJ1-6 gives the full variable domain: DSGVTQTPKHLITATGQRVTLRCSPRSGDLSVYWYQQSLDQGLQFLIQYYNGEERAKGNILERFSAQQFPDLHSELNLSSLELGDSALYFCASSGGDFHNSPLHFGNGTRLTVT.